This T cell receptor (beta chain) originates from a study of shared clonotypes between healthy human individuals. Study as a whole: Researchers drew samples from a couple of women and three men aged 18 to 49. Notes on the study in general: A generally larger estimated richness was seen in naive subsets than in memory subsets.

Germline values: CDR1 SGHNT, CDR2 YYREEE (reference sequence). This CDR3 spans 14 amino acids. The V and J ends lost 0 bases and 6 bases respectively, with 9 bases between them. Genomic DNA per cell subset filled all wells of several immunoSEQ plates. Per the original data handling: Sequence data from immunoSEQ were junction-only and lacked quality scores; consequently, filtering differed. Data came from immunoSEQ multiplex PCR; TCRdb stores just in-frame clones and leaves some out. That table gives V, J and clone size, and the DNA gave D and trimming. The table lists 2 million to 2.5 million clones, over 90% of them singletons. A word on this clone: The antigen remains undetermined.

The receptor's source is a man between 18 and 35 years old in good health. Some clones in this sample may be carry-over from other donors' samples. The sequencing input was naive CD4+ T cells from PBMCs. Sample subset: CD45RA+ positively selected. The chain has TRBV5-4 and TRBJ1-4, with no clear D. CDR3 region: CASSLGVIDEKLFF. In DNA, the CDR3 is TGTGCCAGCAGCTTGGGCGTGATCGATGAAAAACTGTTTTTT. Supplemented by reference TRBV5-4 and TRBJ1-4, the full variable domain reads ETGVTQSPTHLIKTRGQQVTLRCSSQSGHNTVSWYQQALGQGPQFIFQYYREEENGRGNFPPRFSGLQFPNYSSELNVNALELDDSALYLCASSLGVIDEKLFFGSGTQLSVL.